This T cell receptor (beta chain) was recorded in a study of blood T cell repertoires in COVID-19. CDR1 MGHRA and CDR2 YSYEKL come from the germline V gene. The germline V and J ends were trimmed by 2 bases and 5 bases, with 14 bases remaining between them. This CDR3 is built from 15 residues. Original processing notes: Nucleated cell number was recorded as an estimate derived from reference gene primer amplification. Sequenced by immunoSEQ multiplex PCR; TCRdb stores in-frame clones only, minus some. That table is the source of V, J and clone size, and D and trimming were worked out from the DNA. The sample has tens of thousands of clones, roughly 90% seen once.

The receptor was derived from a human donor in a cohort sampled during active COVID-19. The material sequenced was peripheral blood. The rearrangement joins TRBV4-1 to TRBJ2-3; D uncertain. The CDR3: CASSQSPRGIDTQYF. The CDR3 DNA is TGCGCCAGCAGCCAAAGCCCCCGAGGTATAGATACGCAGTATTTT.